The clone carrying this T cell receptor beta chain occurred a few times. Its antigen remains unknown. Using a J-beta primer mix together with a sample-barcoded 5' primer, a second PCR was run for about 6 to 11 cycles. TCRdb re-analysed the 5' RACE reads in MiXCR, keeping a single row per CDR3 protein. The top ten hold 15% to 20% of the sample, which has approximately 810,000 distinct CDR3 sequences, less than 35% seen once. In germline, CDR1 is SGHNT, CDR2 YENEEA. This CDR3 is 17 amino acids long. V shed 5 bases, J shed 4 bases, and the junction held 13 bases outside the gene matches. The sample originates from a study of blood T cells in healthy people across ages. Study outcomes and limitations: Naive CD4+ cells and diversity were both higher in long-lived donors than in aged donors.

The receptor comes from an elderly woman in good health. Material for sequencing was blood. The chain recombines TRBV11-3 with TRBJ1-4, with 7 bases aligning to TRBD1. The CDR3 nucleotides are TGTGCCAGCAGCGCGAACAGGGGAGAGAGGCTTAATGAAAAACTGTTTTTT. Protein sequence: CASSANRGERLNEKLFF.